Shown below are 4 T cell receptor beta chains from a single sample sequenced in a study of cytomegalovirus exposure and HLA in healthy donors. 13 Jbeta primers and 60 Vbeta primers were used for the PCR. This table comes from immunoSEQ multiplex PCR, and its TCRdb copy is limited to in-frame clones, with some not included. The data contain about 150,000 clones, 76% of them singletons. The sequenced sample was PBMCs. These receptors originate from a man aged 35-49 years in good health and CMV-seronegative.

V usage is TRBV4-3 and J usage is TRBJ1-5; possibly TRBD1 for D (5 bases). V was trimmed by 0 bases and J by 7 bases, leaving 10 bases between them. This CDR3 is built from 14 residues. Germline loops: CDR1 LGHNA, CDR2 YSLEER. The CDR3 region is CASSQDRGGQPQHF. The CDR3 DNA sequence: TGCGCCAGCAGCCAAGATCGGGGGGGACAGCCCCAGCATTTT.

The genes are TRBV7-2 and TRBJ2-5; TRBD1 might be the D (5 bases). The CDR3 is 15 residues long. The V and J ends lost 5 bases and 5 bases respectively, with 18 bases between them. Germline assignment: CDR1 SGHTA and CDR2 FQGNSA. The CDR3 coding sequence is TGTGCCAGCAGCCATCAGCTGGGGCAGCTGGAGACCCAGTACTTC. Its protein product is CASSHQLGQLETQYF.

This clone was counted only a few times. The chain has TRBV6-5 and TRBJ2-1; D unclear. The CDR3 length is 16 residues. V dropped 0 bases and J dropped 0 bases, with 9 bases sitting between them. Per the germline V gene, CDR1 is MNHEY and CDR2 is SVGAGI. CDR3 in DNA: TGTGCCAGCAGTTACTCGAACCCGAGCTCCTACAATGAGCAGTTCTTC. It yields the protein CASSYSNPSSYNEQFF.

The CDR3 nucleotides read TGCAGCGTTGACAGGCAGGGGAATGGCTACACCTTC. Protein: CSVDRQGNGYTF. This rearrangement joins TRBV29-1 to TRBJ1-2, with D possibly matching TRBD1 (6 bases). CDR3 size: 12 residues. The germline CDR1 and CDR2 sequences are SQVTM and ANQGSEA. V was trimmed by 3 bases and J by 6 bases, leaving 11 bases between them. The whole variable domain, remainder taken from reference TRBV29-1 and TRBJ1-2, is SAVISQKPSRDICQRGTSLTIQCQVDSQVTMMFWYRQQPGQSLTLIATANQGSEATYESGFVIDKFPISRPNLTFSTLTVSNMSPEDSSIYLCSVDRQGNGYTFGSGTRLTVV.